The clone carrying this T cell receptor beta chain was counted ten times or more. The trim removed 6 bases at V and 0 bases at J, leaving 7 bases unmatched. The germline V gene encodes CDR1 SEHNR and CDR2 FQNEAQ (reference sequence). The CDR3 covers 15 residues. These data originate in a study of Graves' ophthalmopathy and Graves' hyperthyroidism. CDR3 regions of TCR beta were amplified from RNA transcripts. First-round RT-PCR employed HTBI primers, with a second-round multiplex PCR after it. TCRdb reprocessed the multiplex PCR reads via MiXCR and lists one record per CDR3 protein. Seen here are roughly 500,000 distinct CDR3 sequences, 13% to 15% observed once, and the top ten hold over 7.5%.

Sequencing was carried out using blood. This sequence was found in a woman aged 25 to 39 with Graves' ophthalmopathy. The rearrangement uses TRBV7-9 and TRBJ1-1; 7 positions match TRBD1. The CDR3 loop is CASSWGTAVNTEAFF. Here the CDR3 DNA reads TGTGCCAGCAGTTGGGGGACAGCTGTGAACACTGAAGCTTTCTTT.